The 6 T cell receptor beta chains below were found in one sample sequenced in a study of shared clonotypes between healthy human individuals. TCRdb's copy holds only in-frame clones and misses some; the assay was immunoSEQ multiplex PCR. The sample records under 2,500,000 clones, around 95% being singletons. Sequencing was carried out using naive CD4+ T cells sorted from blood. Subset denoted: CD45RA+ positively selected. The receptor set was obtained from a young man in good health.

The chain links TRBV30 to TRBJ2-3; no clear D. The CDR3 runs to 13 residues. V was trimmed by 2 bases and J by 0 bases, leaving 6 bases between them. The germline CDR1 and CDR2 sequences are GTSNPN and SVGIG (reference sequence). CDR3 sequence: CAWSPPSTDTQYF. CDR3 in DNA: TGTGCCTGGAGTCCCCCTAGCACAGATACGCAGTATTTT. Full variable domain (remainder filled in from reference TRBV30 and TRBJ2-3): SQTIHQWPATLVQPVGSPLSLECTVEGTSNPNLYWYRQAAGRGLQLLFYSVGIGQISSEVPQNLSASRPQDRQFILSSKKLLLSDSGFYLCAWSPPSTDTQYFGPGTRLTVL.

The genes are TRBV6-5 and TRBJ2-2; D ambiguous. Germline assignment: CDR1 MNHEY and CDR2 SVGAGI. Trimming removed 7 bases from V and 6 bases from J, with 9 bases in between. The CDR3 covers 12 residues. The CDR3 nucleotides read TGTGCCAGCAATGACGGGTCCGGGGAGCTGTTTTTT. Amino acids: CASNDGSGELFF.

The V call is TRBV25-1, the J call TRBJ2-3, with TRBD1 as a possible D gene (5 bases). Germline CDR1 and CDR2: MGHDK and SYGVNS. The CDR3 contains 15 residues. Trimming removed 1 base at V and 2 bases at J, with 10 bases between. CDR3 sequence reads: CASSESNRLTDTQYF. In DNA, the CDR3 is TGTGCCAGCAGTGAATCGAACAGGCTCACAGATACGCAGTATTTT.

The chain carries TRBV7-2 and TRBJ1-1, with TRBD1 identical over 12 bases. The germline V gene has CDR1 SGHTA and CDR2 FQGNSA. The CDR3 covers 17 residues. Trimming removed 5 bases from V and 4 bases from J; junction bases left unmatched: 11. The CDR3 DNA follows: TGTGCCAGCAGCACCCGGGACAGGGGGCATACTCGCACTGAAGCTTTCTTT. Translation: CASSTRDRGHTRTEAFF.

The chain joins TRBV7-2 to TRBJ2-7; D possibly uses TRBD1 or TRBD2 (6 bases each). The CDR3 has 14 amino acids. Per the germline V gene, CDR1 is SGHTA and CDR2 is FQGNSA. V was pared by 4 bases and J by 5 bases, with 15 bases between. The CDR3 spells CASSSPPGGDEQYF. CDR3 coding DNA: TGTGCCAGCAGCTCACCGCCCGGGGGCGACGAGCAGTACTTC.

This sequence joins TRBV7-2 and TRBJ1-2; 7 bases are a match to TRBD1. Germline V gives CDR1 SGHTA, CDR2 FQGNSA. The CDR3 totals 14 residues. The V and J ends lost 5 bases and 7 bases, in that order; junction bases with no gene match: 10. CDR3 loop: CASSPRDSGRGYTF. As DNA, the CDR3 is TGTGCCAGCAGCCCAAGGGACAGCGGCCGTGGCTACACCTTC.